A single T cell receptor beta chain is shown here with its context. Libraries were prepared by immunoSEQ multiplex PCR; TCRdb keeps only in-frame clonotypes and omits some of them. The sample lists around 16,000 clones; over 50% were seen once. V was shortened by 0 bases and J by 1 base, with 7 bases between the two germline ends. Looked up from germline, CDR1 is MNHNY and CDR2 is SVGAGI (reference sequence). The CDR3 covers 14 residues. The data are from a study of T cell repertoires in ileal Crohn's disease. This receptor was obtained from an adult with Crohn's disease. Sequenced material: ileal tissue. The gene calls are TRBV6-6 and TRBJ2-7; D may be TRBD2 (6 bases). The CDR3 loop is CASSYSRGSYEQYF. CDR3 DNA sequence: TGTGCCAGCAGTTACTCGCGGGGATCCTACGAGCAGTACTTC.